The 12 T cell receptor beta chains listed next were all sequenced from one sample in a study of blood T cells in healthy people across ages. A sample-barcoded 5' primer and a J-beta primer mix were used in a second PCR of roughly 7 to 12 cycles. TCRdb re-derived calls from the 5' RACE reads in MiXCR, one entry per CDR3 protein. The sample carries roughly 800,000 distinct CDR3 sequences, 58% recorded once. Sequencing was carried out using blood. The receptors shown here come from a young man in good health.

Remarks on this clonotype: This may stem from a read error, because a much larger clone lies one nucleotide away. This chain links TRBV20-1 with TRBJ2-5; a possible D gene is TRBD1 (6 bases). The J call may be in error: the DNA end matches TRBJ2-7 better. CDR1 DFQATT and CDR2 SNEGSKA come from the germline V gene (reference sequence). The CDR3 is 13 residues long. Here the CDR3 DNA reads TGCAGTGCTAGAGATTGGACAGCCTACGAGCAGTACTTC. Its translation: CSARDWTAYEQYF.

This rearrangement joins TRBV24-1 to TRBJ2-6, with D perhaps matching TRBD1 (5 bases). The germline V and J ends were trimmed by 2 bases and 0 bases, with 10 bases remaining between them. This CDR3 region has 17 residues. Germline V lookup: CDR1 KGHDR, CDR2 SFDVKD. CDR3 coding DNA: TGTGCCACCAGTGATTCAAAGACAGCCTCTGGGGCCAACGTCCTGACTTTC. The encoded protein is CATSDSKTASGANVLTF.

The rearrangement links TRBV2 to TRBJ1-1; D unclear. CDR1 is SNHLY and CDR2 is FYNNEI in the germline V gene. The CDR3 spans 13 residues. V was trimmed by 7 bases and J by 0 bases, leaving 9 bases between them. The CDR3 sequence: CASILFMNTEAFF. Written as DNA, the CDR3 is TGTGCCAGCATTCTGTTCATGAACACTGAAGCTTTCTTT.

The chain combines TRBV29-1 with TRBJ2-3, with D possibly being TRBD1 (5 bases). From germline, CDR1 is SQVTM and CDR2 ANQGSEA. The ends were cut back, 2 bases at V and 6 bases at J, with 9 bases in the middle. CDR3 length: 12 amino acids. CDR3 loop: CSVEPGSDTQYF. The CDR3 coding sequence is TGCAGCGTTGAACCAGGGTCCGATACGCAGTATTTT.

For this clonotype: This may be a read error, as it is one base from a much larger clone. This sequence joins TRBV7-2 and TRBJ2-7; no definite D call. The CDR3 is 14 amino acids. Germline loops: CDR1 SGHTA, CDR2 FQGNSA. The V gene lost 2 bases and the J gene lost 2 bases, with 10 bases spanning the gap. The CDR3 nucleotides are TGTGCCAGCAGCTTACATAAGGGCCCCTACGAGCAGTACTTC. It is translated as CASSLHKGPYEQYF.

J is TRBJ2-1 and V is TRBV11-2; 8 bases line up with TRBD1. TRBJ2-7 matches the DNA end more closely, so the J call is doubtful. This CDR3 is 16 amino acids long. Germline values: CDR1 SGHAT, CDR2 FQNNGV. The CDR3 protein is CASSLNRGDAYNEQYF. CDR3 DNA: TGTGCCAGCAGCTTAAACAGGGGGGACGCCTACAATGAGCAGTACTTC.

The V and J genes are TRBV4-1 and TRBJ2-3, with 9 bases fitting TRBD2. Germline loops: CDR1 MGHRA, CDR2 YSYEKL. Losses at the gene ends were 2 bases for V and 5 bases for J; bases not matched to a gene: 2. CDR3 size: 14 residues. CDR3 amino acids: CASSQRLAEDTQYF. The CDR3 nucleotides read TGCGCCAGCAGCCAACGACTAGCGGAAGATACGCAGTATTTT.

The chain recombines TRBV4-3 with TRBJ2-7; 9 bases match TRBD2. The junction had 11 bases not matched to a gene; V was cut back by 0 bases and J by 2 bases. Per the germline V gene, CDR1 is LGHNA and CDR2 is YSLEER. The CDR3 loop spans 18 amino acids. The CDR3 protein is CASSQDHSSGKRTYEQYF. Written as DNA, the CDR3 is TGCGCCAGCAGCCAAGATCACTCTAGCGGGAAGCGTACCTACGAGCAGTACTTC.

The table lists this clonotype with a count of one. CDR3 in DNA: TGTGCCAGCAGTTACCGGACTCCCATCTCCTACGAGCAGTACTTC. This encodes CASSYRTPISYEQYF. The chain recombines TRBV6-5 with TRBJ2-7; possibly TRBD2 for D (5 bases). The V gene's germline CDR1 is MNHEY and CDR2 SVGAGI. V dropped 2 bases and J dropped 0 bases, with 11 bases sitting between them. This CDR3 is 15 amino acids long.

CDR3 amino acids: CASSLDSMYGNEQFF. CDR3 DNA sequence: TGTGCCAGCAGCTTAGACTCGATGTATGGCAATGAGCAGTTCTTC. The gene calls are TRBV11-1 and TRBJ2-1; no clear D gene. V lost 1 base, J lost 6 bases, and 13 bases lay in between. The CDR3 loop spans 15 amino acids. The germline gives CDR1 SGHAT, CDR2 FQDESV (reference sequence).

The chain is built from TRBV20-1 and TRBJ2-7; 8 positions match TRBD1. Germline CDR1 is DFQATT and CDR2 is SNEGSKA (reference sequence). Trimming took 4 bases from V and 5 from J; bases not matched to a gene: 10. The CDR3 sequence is 14 residues long. The CDR3 region has the DNA TGCAGTGCTAAAACGACAGGGGTCGGGGACGAGCAGTACTTC. This sequence encodes CSAKTTGVGDEQYF.

The chain links TRBV20-1 to TRBJ2-1, with D unclear. Germline V CDR1 and CDR2: DFQATT, SNEGSKA (reference sequence). V lost 2 bases to trimming and J lost 0 bases, with 8 bases between them. The CDR3 covers 14 residues. CDR3 region: CSARFSSSYNEQFF. The DNA for the CDR3 is TGCAGTGCTAGATTCTCCAGCTCCTACAATGAGCAGTTCTTC.